This TCR beta chain originates from a study of blood T cells in healthy people across ages. Study-level results: Nothing was known about donor CMV status, and this possibly confounded expanded clonotype changes. A roughly linear age-dependent decrease characterized TCR beta diversity per million T cells.

The V end lost 2 bases, the J end lost 6 bases, and 8 bases lay between the germline ends. The CDR3 length is 13 residues. Looked up from germline, CDR1 is LGHDT and CDR2 is YNNKEL (reference sequence). It was with a sample-barcoded 5' primer and a J-beta primer mix that a second PCR of roughly 7 to 12 cycles was run. MiXCR was run by TCRdb on the 5' RACE reads, yielding one entry per CDR3 protein. The table includes 1.5 million to 2 million distinct CDR3 sequences, approximately 32% detected once. Isolation per sample recovered at least 7 million PBMCs. Regarding this clonotype: The antigen is unknown.

The clonotype originates from a woman aged 25 to 39 in good health. This rearrangement joins TRBV3-1 to TRBJ2-1; D gene unclear. Sequences were obtained from blood. CDR3: CASSQLFPNEQFF. The DNA for the CDR3 is TGTGCCAGCAGCCAATTATTCCCCAATGAGCAGTTCTTC.